The present TCR beta chain was sequenced within a study of response to subunit inactivated influenza vaccine. Germline trimming cut 6 bases from V and 5 bases from J; bases unmatched to any gene: 8. CDR1 is MGHRA, CDR2 YSYEKL, per germline. The CDR3 loop spans 15 amino acids. General study results and limits: Each seasonal influenza vaccination recruits few new T cells, the authors suggested.

Regarding this clonotype: The antigen is not known.

A single record per CDR3 protein comes from TCRdb applying MiXCR to the RT-PCR reads. The data contain about 500,000 distinct CDR3 sequences, 10% to 15% of them singletons. The specimen was PBMCs from blood, collected roughly 45 days after vaccination. V is TRBV4-1 and J is TRBJ1-4, with TRBD1 matching 8 bases. The sequence was collected from a man aged 45-65 years who received an inactivated influenza vaccine. The CDR3, as DNA: TGCGCCAGCAGAGAAATCGGGACAGGCAATGAAAAACTGTTTTTT. Translation: CASREIGTGNEKLFF.